A selection of T cell receptor beta chains follows, all from one sample in a study of T cells after yellow fever vaccination. MiXCR, applied by TCRdb to the 5' RACE reads, yields one record per CDR3 protein. The sample has 300,000 to 350,000 distinct CDR3 sequences, roughly a tenth seen once; the top ten hold less than 3.5%. This specimen consisted of CD4+ T cells sorted from PBMCs, obtained 45 days after the yellow fever booster vaccination. The receptors shown here come from a man in his late teens or twenties who received the YFV17D yellow fever vaccine. Each CDR3 is given with its conserved first and last residue. D genes are given only for firm matches. Rows may omit the clone size; those that give it use once, few, many or a size class.

size | D | J | V | CDR3 | DNA
few | . | TRBJ1-1 | TRBV2 | CASSPRRQHEAFF | TGTGCCAGCAGCCCCCGCCGACAGCATGAAGCTTTCTTT
many | . | TRBJ1-2 | TRBV5-4 | CASSLARGGSNYGYTF | TGTGCCAGCAGCTTGGCCCGGGGAGGCTCAAACTATGGCTACACCTTC
. | . | TRBJ1-4 | TRBV5-6 | CASSWKSGTNEKLFF | TGTGCCAGCAGCTGGAAGTCCGGAACTAATGAAAAACTGTTTTTT
few | . | TRBJ2-1 | TRBV4-3 | CASSRGGGRNEQFF | TGCGCCAGCAGCCGAGGAGGGGGTAGAAATGAGCAGTTCTTC
many | . | TRBJ2-1 | TRBV18 | CASSPSASSSDEQFF | TGTGCCAGCTCACCGTCGGCGAGTTCCTCGGATGAGCAGTTCTTC
. | . | TRBJ1-2 | TRBV20-1 | CSARDPITDLYTF | TGCAGTGCTAGAGATCCCATCACAGATCTCTACACCTTC
few | . | TRBJ2-3 | TRBV6-2/TRBV6-3 | CASMSGARGTDTQYF | TGTGCCAGCATGTCTGGCGCCCGGGGTACAGATACGCAGTATTTT
many | . | TRBJ2-3 | TRBV5-1 | CASSLAIHSDPATDTQYF | TGCGCCAGCAGCTTGGCCATTCACTCCGACCCAGCCACAGATACGCAGTATTTT
few | . | TRBJ1-6 | TRBV18 | CASSPQGRSPLHF | TGTGCCAGCTCACCACAGGGCCGTTCACCCCTCCACTTT
. | . | TRBJ1-2 | TRBV6-6 | CASSPPVAGGGYTF | TGTGCCAGCAGCCCCCCCGTTGCGGGGGGAGGCTACACCTTC
. | . | TRBJ2-2 | TRBV7-3 | CASSLGYTGELFF | TGTGCCAGCAGCTTGGGTTACACCGGGGAGCTGTTTTTT
few | . | TRBJ2-2 | TRBV7-6 | CASSPRPGQQPGELFF | TGTGCCAGCAGCCCTCGGCCGGGACAACAACCCGGGGAGCTGTTTTTT
. | . | TRBJ1-6 | TRBV12-3/TRBV12-4 | CASSPGAQGRSSPLHF | TGTGCCAGCAGTCCCGGCGCGCAGGGAAGGAGTTCACCCCTCCACTTT
. | . | TRBJ2-1 | TRBV3-1 | CASSHNQGRHEQFF | TGTGCCAGCAGCCACAACCAGGGGAGACATGAGCAGTTCTTC
. | . | TRBJ1-2 | TRBV6-5 | CASRTAGANYGYTF | TGTGCCAGCAGGACGGCAGGGGCTAACTATGGCTACACCTTC
many | TRBD2 | TRBJ2-1 | TRBV4-1 | CASSHPSGRGDHNNEQFF | TGCGCCAGCAGCCACCCGAGTGGGCGGGGGGACCATAACAATGAGCAGTTCTTC
few | . | TRBJ1-4 | TRBV5-1 | CASSLSTRENEKLFF | TGCGCCAGCAGCTTGTCAACACGGGAGAATGAAAAACTGTTTTTT
few | . | TRBJ2-5 | TRBV6-4 | CASSATYQETQYF | TGTGCCAGCAGTGCGACGTACCAAGAGACCCAGTACTTC
few | . | TRBJ2-6 | TRBV5-5 | CASSFTNRVTSGANVLTF | TGTGCCAGCAGCTTCACGAACAGGGTCACCTCTGGGGCCAACGTCCTGACTTTC
few | TRBD1 | TRBJ2-5 | TRBV12-3/TRBV12-4 | CASSLDRGLETQYF | TGTGCCAGCAGTTTAGACAGGGGGCTAGAGACCCAGTACTTC
few | . | TRBJ1-1 | TRBV11-2 | CASSLSGNEAFF | TGTGCCAGCAGCTTATCAGGCAACGAAGCTTTCTTT
. | . | TRBJ1-1 | TRBV6-5 | CASSWGGEAFF | TGTGCCAGCAGTTGGGGCGGTGAAGCTTTCTTT
. | . | TRBJ2-6 | TRBV15 | CATIKPGANVLTF | TGTGCCACCATAAAACCAGGGGCCAACGTCCTGACTTTC
. | TRBD1 | TRBJ1-2 | TRBV29-1 | CSVEGGRGIGYTF | TGCAGCGTTGAAGGCGGCAGGGGGATAGGCTACACCTTC
. | . | TRBJ1-6 | TRBV5-1 | CASSGGGGESPLHF | TGCGCCAGCAGCGGAGGAGGGGGAGAATCACCCCTCCACTTT
. | . | TRBJ2-7 | TRBV7-2 | CASSLMAAGNEQYF | TGTGCCAGCAGCTTGATGGCAGCGGGCAACGAGCAGTACTTC
. | . | TRBJ2-1 | TRBV6-2/TRBV6-3 | CASGGGAYSYNEQFF | TGTGCCAGCGGGGGGGGCGCCTACTCCTACAATGAGCAGTTCTTC
. | . | TRBJ2-3 | TRBV7-8 | CASSVLRRGTDTQYF | TGTGCCAGCAGCGTGCTGCGGCGAGGCACAGATACGCAGTATTTT
once | . | TRBJ1-1 | TRBV6-2/TRBV6-3 | CASRLFRETEAFF | TGTGCCAGCAGGCTATTCAGGGAAACTGAAGCTTTCTTT
few | . | TRBJ1-5 | TRBV20-1 | CSAAGRVGVRVNQPQHF | TGCAGTGCCGCCGGCAGGGTGGGCGTTAGGGTCAATCAGCCCCAGCATTTT
. | TRBD1 | TRBJ2-7 | TRBV5-6 | CASWDRGPYEQYF | TGTGCCAGCTGGGACAGGGGGCCGTACGAGCAGTACTTC
few | . | TRBJ1-4 | TRBV7-7 | CASRHHLREGFF | TGTGCTAGCAGGCACCACCTGAGGGAGGGCTTTTTT
. | . | TRBJ2-5 | TRBV7-9 | CASSPGGGTQETQYF | TGTGCCAGCAGCCCTGGGGGGGGGACACAAGAGACCCAGTACTTC
. | . | TRBJ2-1 | TRBV12-3/TRBV12-4 | CASSVLRNEQFF | TGTGCCAGCAGTGTTCTCAGGAATGAGCAGTTCTTC
. | TRBD1 | TRBJ1-3 | TRBV3-1 | CASSLGLRGHGGNTIYF | TGTGCCAGCAGCCTTGGGCTCAGGGGGCATGGTGGAAACACCATATATTTT
. | . | TRBJ2-3 | TRBV5-6 | CASSLGGETDTQYF | TGTGCCAGCAGCTTAGGGGGAGAAACAGATACGCAGTATTTT
. | . | TRBJ1-2 | TRBV4-3 | CASSQDLEGSAGGYTF | TGCGCCAGCAGCCAAGATCTTGAGGGGTCGGCTGGAGGCTACACCTTC
few | . | TRBJ2-1 | TRBV4-3 | CASSQEGLADNNEQFF | TGCGCCAGCAGCCAAGAGGGCCTAGCCGATAACAATGAGCAGTTCTTC
few | TRBD2 | TRBJ2-3 | TRBV7-2 | CASSPGTSGGARRTDTQYF | TGTGCCAGCAGCCCCGGGACTAGCGGGGGGGCTAGAAGAACAGATACGCAGTATTTT
. | TRBD1 | TRBJ2-7 | TRBV12-3/TRBV12-4 | CASRRTGGSEQYF | TGTGCCAGCAGAAGGACAGGGGGCTCCGAGCAGTACTTC
. | . | TRBJ2-5 | TRBV3-1 | CASSQVMATLETQYF | TGTGCCAGCAGCCAAGTGATGGCTACTCTGGAGACCCAGTACTTC
. | . | TRBJ1-5 | TRBV20-1 | CSARGRSNQPQHF | TGCAGTGCTAGGGGACGGTCCAATCAGCCCCAGCATTTT
few | . | TRBJ2-5 | TRBV7-2 | CASSVTGGEETQYF | TGTGCCAGCAGCGTTACAGGGGGGGAGGAGACCCAGTACTTC
many | TRBD2 | TRBJ2-5 | TRBV24-1 | CATSDSAGGGETQYF | TGTGCCACCAGTGATTCCGCGGGCGGGGGGGAGACCCAGTACTTC
many | . | TRBJ1-6 | TRBV15 | CATSRGGPRGTVSAPLHF | TGTGCCACCAGCAGAGGGGGACCCAGGGGTACGGTGTCTGCACCCCTCCACTTT
many | . | TRBJ1-1 | TRBV7-9 | CASTPREDTEAFF | TGTGCCAGCACCCCCAGAGAGGACACTGAAGCTTTCTTT
few | . | TRBJ1-5 | TRBV5-1 | CASSLGGQGGNQPQHF | TGCGCCAGCAGCTTGGGAGGGCAGGGAGGCAATCAGCCCCAGCATTTT
. | . | TRBJ2-2 | TRBV11-2 | CASSSPYEQFPNTGELFF | TGTGCCAGCAGCTCTCCTTATGAGCAGTTTCCAAACACCGGGGAGCTGTTTTTT
. | TRBD2 | TRBJ2-7 | TRBV4-3 | CASSLLAGGAYEQYF | TGCGCCAGCAGCCTCTTAGCGGGGGGCGCTTACGAGCAGTACTTC
few | TRBD1 | TRBJ1-4 | TRBV28 | CASRPGGDEKLFF | TGTGCCAGCAGGCCAGGGGGCGATGAAAAACTGTTTTTT